Here is one TCR beta chain with its context. As processed by the authors: Estimation of nucleated cell counts relied on the amplification of reference gene primers. Produced via immunoSEQ multiplex PCR; TCRdb's table is partial and in-frame only. V and J calls and clone size are given by that table; D and trimming were obtained from the DNA. Of fewer than 200,000 clones listed, around 73% are singletons. The age range of participants was about 18 to 89 years, with residence in about two dozen US areas. The study counted Cohort 3 donors as recovered given two negative PCRs, clearance, or symptom resolution. This CDR3 is 19 amino acids long. V lost 0 bases and J lost 1; bases outside the gene matches: 14. CDR1 is SGHVS and CDR2 is FNYEAQ in the germline V gene. The data are from a study of blood T cell repertoires in COVID-19. Study-wide context: Sample material is recorded as cDNA or gDNA derived from T cells, B-cell-depleted T cells, or PBMCs.

This chain uses TRBV7-6 with TRBJ2-7, with 8 bases fitting TRBD2. The TCR originated in a woman in her forties or fifties who had recovered from COVID-19. The sample taken for sequencing was PBMCs or T cells enriched from blood (not recorded which). The DNA of the CDR3 is TGTGCCAGCAGCTTAGCGTTACTAGCGGTATTATTCTATTCCTACGAGCAGTACTTC. Protein sequence: CASSLALLAVLFYSYEQYF.